This is a list of T cell receptor beta chains from one sample in a study of blood T cell repertoires in COVID-19. Some clones are missing from TCRdb's copy, which holds only in-frame ones; the method was immunoSEQ multiplex PCR. The data show under 250,000 clones, approximately 84% seen once. Sequencing was carried out using peripheral blood. These receptors all come from a man aged 45-65 years with COVID-19, enrolled during active disease. The CDR3 runs from the conserved cysteine through the conserved F or W. Fields, in order: D gene, clone size, V gene, CDR3 length, J gene, CDR3 DNA, CDR3 protein. D genes are given only for firm matches. Some rows mark clone size as missing; the rest say once, few, many or name a class of expanded clone.

>NA|NA|TRBV28|14|TRBJ1-6
TGTGCCAGCAGTTTAACGGGGGGCGGGATGGCCCTCCACTTT
CASSLTGGGMALHF
>NA|once|TRBV9|13|TRBJ1-1
TGTGCCAGCAGCGTAGCTGTGAACACTGAAGCTTTCTTT
CASSVAVNTEAFF
>NA|NA|TRBV6-5|15|TRBJ1-2
TGTGCCAGCAGTTATCAAGTACGGGGGAACTATGGCTACACCTTC
CASSYQVRGNYGYTF
>TRBD2|NA|TRBV4-1|14|TRBJ2-5
TGCGCCAGCAGTCGACTAGCGGGGGAAGAGACCCAGTACTTC
CASSRLAGEETQYF
>TRBD1|once|TRBV10-3|14|TRBJ2-7
TGTGCCATCAGTGAAGGACAGGGTGTCTACGAGCAGTACTTC
CAISEGQGVYEQYF
>TRBD2|NA|TRBV2|19|TRBJ2-7
TGTGCCAGCAGTGGCATTGCAACGAACCGGGACTACGTCCTTGATGTGCAGTACTTC
CASSGIATNRDYVLDVQYF
>NA|NA|TRBV18|15|TRBJ1-4
TGTGCCAGCTCACCACCGGGGCGGTTGAATGAAAAACTGTTTTTT
CASSPPGRLNEKLFF
>NA|NA|TRBV28|15|TRBJ1-2
TGTGCCAGCAGCCGTAGACAGGCGCCTAACTATGGCTACACCTTC
CASSRRQAPNYGYTF
>NA|NA|TRBV12-3/TRBV12-4|13|TRBJ1-6
TGTGCCAGCCGGGACACCTATAATTCACCCCTCCACTTT
CASRDTYNSPLHF
>TRBD1|NA|TRBV4-1|15|TRBJ1-4
TGCGCCAGCAGCCAAGACGACAGGGGGCAGGAAAAACTGTTTTTT
CASSQDDRGQEKLFF
>TRBD2|NA|TRBV29-1|14|TRBJ2-1
TGCAGCGTTCCTGGGACTAGCGGGACCAATGAGCAGTTCTTC
CSVPGTSGTNEQFF
>NA|NA|TRBV6-5|14|TRBJ2-7
TGTGCCAGCCAGAAAGTCCAGGCGACCTACGAGCAGTACTTC
CASQKVQATYEQYF
>TRBD1|NA|TRBV5-1|17|TRBJ1-1
TGCGCCAGCAGCCCCCGACAGGGGGACCTCGCGAACACTGAAGCTTTCTTT
CASSPRQGDLANTEAFF
>NA|NA|TRBV3-1/TRBV3-2|15|TRBJ1-5
TGTGCCAGCAGCCATGGTGTGCCAGGAAATCAGCCCCAGCATTTT
CASSHGVPGNQPQHF
>NA|NA|TRBV3-1/TRBV3-2|15|TRBJ1-1
TGTGCCAGCAGCCAACAGGGCCTGGTAGGCACTGAAGCTTTCTTT
CASSQQGLVGTEAFF
>TRBD1|few|TRBV7-3|14|TRBJ1-1
TGTGCCAGCAGCCCGGGACAGGGGCACACTGAAGCTTTCTTT
CASSPGQGHTEAFF
>NA|NA|TRBV7-2|14|TRBJ1-2
TGTGCCAGCAGCGGCCAGGGCAGGCCGGGTGGCTACACCTTC
CASSGQGRPGGYTF
>TRBD1|NA|TRBV5-1|14|TRBJ2-5
TGCGCCAGCAGCTATGGACAGGTCCAAGAGACCCAGTACTTC
CASSYGQVQETQYF
>NA|NA|TRBV19|16|TRBJ2-1
TGTGCCAGTAGTATTTCGGTGGGCGGGGTGCTCAATGAGCAGTTCTTC
CASSISVGGVLNEQFF
>NA|NA|TRBV7-3|16|TRBJ2-2
TGTGCCAGCAGCTTCAACCTAGCATCGAACACCGGGGAGCTGTTTTTT
CASSFNLASNTGELFF
>TRBD2|NA|TRBV2|13|TRBJ2-7
TGTGCCAGCAGACAAAGCGGGGGGGCCGGATCCTACTTC
CASRQSGGAGSYF
>NA|NA|TRBV6-2/TRBV6-3|14|TRBJ2-5
TGTGCCAGCAGTTACTCAAGAGCTCCAGAGACCCAGTACTTC
CASSYSRAPETQYF
>TRBD1|few|TRBV6-6|22|TRBJ2-2
TGTGCCAGCAGTCATACCCTAAACAGGGGGCTGGGTCGGAATCCTAACACCGGGGAGCTGTTTTTT
CASSHTLNRGLGRNPNTGELFF
>TRBD1|NA|TRBV6-2/TRBV6-3|16|TRBJ2-3
TGTGCCAGCAGTTACTCGATGACAGGGGCCCGAGATACGCAGTATTTT
CASSYSMTGARDTQYF
>NA|NA|TRBV6-5|14|TRBJ1-4
TGTGCCAGCAGTTACAATCAGGGAAGGGAAAAACTGTTTTTT
CASSYNQGREKLFF
>NA|NA|TRBV21-1|14|TRBJ2-5
TGTGCCAGCAGCAGCGCGGAGGGGCGAGAGACCCAGTACTTC
CASSSAEGRETQYF
>TRBD2|NA|TRBV4-2|16|TRBJ2-7
TGTGCCAGCAGCCAAGATCTCGGGACTAGCTCCTACGAGCAGTACTTC
CASSQDLGTSSYEQYF
>TRBD2|NA|TRBV7-3|20|TRBJ2-3
TGTGCCAGCAGCTACCCCGGGAGCGGGGGACCCGGTCTGGGCACAGATACGCAGTATTTT
CASSYPGSGGPGLGTDTQYF
>TRBD1|NA|TRBV24-1|15|TRBJ2-5
TGTGCCACCAGTGATTCTGGGACAGGGGTCGAGACCCAGTACTTC
CATSDSGTGVETQYF
>NA|NA|TRBV21-1|16|TRBJ1-5
TGTGCCAGTACAGTCACGGGACAGGGGGGAAGTCAGCCCCAGCATTTT
CASTVTGQGGSQPQHF
>NA|once|TRBV9|15|TRBJ2-5
TGTGCCAGCAGCGTAGCTGGAGGGAGACTAGAGACCCAGTACTTC
CASSVAGGRLETQYF
>NA|NA|TRBV28|14|TRBJ1-2
TGTGCCAGCCTGCGCCCTGGGACACTGGGGGGCTACACCTTC
CASLRPGTLGGYTF
>NA|NA|TRBV5-1|15|TRBJ2-5
TGCGCCAGCAGCTTATCCGGGTCGAGTGAAGAGACCCAGTACTTC
CASSLSGSSEETQYF
>NA|NA|TRBV20-1|11|TRBJ1-2
TGCAGTGCTATGGCCCAAGATGGCTACACCTTC
CSAMAQDGYTF
>NA|NA|TRBV5-4|15|TRBJ2-5
TGTGCCAGCAGCTCCGGAGGGGCGGCAAAAGAGACCCAGTACTTC
CASSSGGAAKETQYF
>NA|NA|TRBV12-3/TRBV12-4|13|TRBJ1-1
TGTGCCAGCAGCCTAAAATATGAGACTGAAGCTTTCTTT
CASSLKYETEAFF
>TRBD2|NA|TRBV27|14|TRBJ2-7
TGTGCCAGCAGTTTATCAGCGCTAGCGGGAGAGCAGTACTTC
CASSLSALAGEQYF
>NA|few|TRBV4-2|16|TRBJ2-7
TGTGCCAGCAGCCAAGATGGGCAGGGGTTACCCTACGAGCAGTACTTC
CASSQDGQGLPYEQYF
>NA|NA|TRBV7-9|15|TRBJ2-7
TGTGCCAGCAGCTCGTCTGACAGGTTTCCCTACGAGCAGTACTTC
CASSSSDRFPYEQYF
>TRBD1|few|TRBV7-9|14|TRBJ1-6
TGTGCCAGCAGCCACGACAGGGGTAGTTCACCCCTCCACTTT
CASSHDRGSSPLHF
>NA|NA|TRBV18|15|TRBJ2-3
TGTGCCAGCTCACCATACGACCAGGGCACAGATACGCAGTATTTT
CASSPYDQGTDTQYF
>NA|NA|TRBV21-1|14|TRBJ2-1
TGTGCCAGCAGCAAAGAGGACAGAGACAATGAGCAGTTCTTC
CASSKEDRDNEQFF